This is a list of T cell receptor beta chains from one sample in a study of blood T cell repertoires in COVID-19. Profiled with immunoSEQ multiplex PCR; TCRdb holds only in-frame clones, not every one. The table shows some 180,000 clones, with roughly 85% occurring only once. What was sequenced was PBMCs or T cells enriched from blood (not recorded which). The receptors stem from a woman aged 70-85 years in a cohort exposed to, infected with or recovered from COVID-19 (not recorded which). Both conserved end residues are part of each CDR3. A D gene is named only where the DNA matches it firmly. Clone size, where shown, is once, few, many, or a class for clones that have expanded.

>TRBV7-9|-|TRBJ1-5|-
CASSAGTPQPQHF
TGTGCCAGCAGCGCCGGGACTCCCCAGCCCCAGCATTTT
>TRBV5-6|TRBD1|TRBJ1-1|-
CASSIQGGTEAFF
TGTGCCAGCAGCATACAGGGGGGCACTGAAGCTTTCTTT
>TRBV4-1|TRBD2|TRBJ2-2|-
CASSQDLGLAGRGGELFF
TGCGCCAGCAGCCAAGATCTGGGCCTAGCGGGGAGGGGCGGGGAGCTGTTTTTT
>TRBV6-6|TRBD2|TRBJ2-1|-
CASSRVGTSGSFSSYNEQFF
TGTGCCAGCAGCCGAGTAGGGACTAGCGGGAGCTTCAGCTCCTACAATGAGCAGTTCTTC
>TRBV5-6|TRBD1|TRBJ2-7|-
CASSLGTGRNPRHAYEQYF
TGTGCCAGCAGCCTTGGGACAGGGAGAAATCCTCGTCATGCCTACGAGCAGTACTTC
>TRBV7-8|TRBD2|TRBJ2-3|few
CASSSSLREGRNTQYF
TGTGCCAGCAGCTCATCGCTTCGGGAGGGTAGGAATACGCAGTATTTT
>TRBV5-1|-|TRBJ2-7|-
CASSSTGVYDEQYF
TGCGCCAGCAGCTCAACCGGGGTTTATGACGAGCAGTACTTC
>TRBV27|TRBD2|TRBJ2-2|-
CASSLTSLVLDGTSGNGDTGELFF
TGTGCCAGCAGTTTGACCTCGTTGGTTCTTGACGGGACTAGCGGGAATGGGGACACCGGGGAGCTGTTTTTT
>TRBV7-9|TRBD2|TRBJ2-3|-
CASSMLRGADTQYF
TGTGCCAGCAGCATGCTGCGGGGGGCAGATACGCAGTATTTT
>TRBV5-6|-|TRBJ2-7|-
CASSLVQDHEQYF
TGTGCCAGCAGCTTGGTACAGGACCACGAGCAGTACTTC
>TRBV5-1|TRBD1|TRBJ1-2|few
CASSQGQGRFYGYTF
TGCGCCAGCAGCCAAGGACAGGGGAGATTCTATGGCTACACCTTC
>TRBV5-4|-|TRBJ2-2|few
CASSLVARTGELFF
TGTGCCAGCAGCTTGGTCGCGCGCACCGGGGAGCTGTTTTTT
>TRBV7-9|TRBD1|TRBJ1-2|-
CASSPGQGHGYTF
TGTGCCAGCAGCCCTGGACAGGGGCATGGCTACACCTTC
>TRBV30|-|TRBJ2-5|-
CAWSRGGEETQYF
TGTGCCTGGAGCAGAGGAGGTGAGGAGACCCAGTACTTC
>TRBV7-9|-|TRBJ1-1|few
CASSFPTNGNTEAFF
TGTGCCAGCAGCTTCCCGACAAACGGGAACACTGAAGCTTTCTTT
>TRBV28|TRBD2|TRBJ2-1|-
CASSYSGRGPPNEQFF
TGTGCCAGCAGTTATAGCGGGAGGGGCCCCCCCAATGAGCAGTTCTTC
>TRBV6-5|TRBD1|TRBJ2-7|-
CASSYRQGTVYEQYF
TGTGCCAGCAGTTACAGACAGGGTACTGTCTACGAGCAGTACTTC
>TRBV7-2|TRBD2|TRBJ2-1|-
CASLWASGHNEQFF
TGTGCCAGCCTCTGGGCTAGCGGACACAATGAGCAGTTCTTC
>TRBV7-9|-|TRBJ1-6|-
CASSARGGPGSPLHF
TGTGCCAGCAGCGCACGGGGGGGGCCGGGTTCACCCCTCCACTTT
>TRBV7-9|-|TRBJ1-5|few
CASNRVNQPQHF
TGTGCCAGCAACAGGGTAAATCAGCCCCAGCATTTT
>TRBV2|-|TRBJ2-5|few
CASSEAGGVGETQYF
TGTGCCAGCAGTGAAGCGGGGGGTGTAGGGGAGACCCAGTACTTC
>TRBV7-6|-|TRBJ2-7|-
CASSLGLGPTYEQYF
TGTGCCAGCAGCTTAGGTCTAGGCCCCACCTACGAGCAGTACTTC
>TRBV4-2|TRBD1|TRBJ1-5|few
CASTLKWDRVNQPQHF
TGTGCCAGCACCCTTAAGTGGGACAGGGTAAATCAGCCCCAGCATTTT
>TRBV5-1|TRBD2|TRBJ2-5|-
CASSLTGTTQETQYF
TGCGCCAGCAGTCTTACCGGGACTACCCAAGAGACCCAGTACTTC
>TRBV11-2|TRBD2|TRBJ2-2|once
CASSQGGRVHTGELFF
TGTGCCAGCAGCCAAGGAGGGAGGGTACACACCGGGGAGCTGTTTTTT
>TRBV2|-|TRBJ2-5|once
CASRVQVTETQYF
TGTGCCAGCAGAGTACAGGTCACGGAGACCCAGTACTTC
>TRBV6-5|TRBD1|TRBJ1-6|-
CASSYMGQGGNSPLHF
TGTGCCAGCAGTTACATGGGACAGGGGGGGAATTCACCCCTCCACTTT
>TRBV4-2|-|TRBJ1-3|once
CASSQDSSGNTIYF
TGTGCCAGCAGCCAGGACAGCTCTGGAAACACCATATATTTT
>TRBV5-1|-|TRBJ2-1|-
CASSLGLMGYNEQFF
TGCGCCAGCAGCCTGGGACTGATGGGCTACAATGAGCAGTTCTTC
>TRBV6-5|-|TRBJ2-5|-
CAGTRTAQETQYF
TGTGCCGGCACGAGGACAGCACAAGAGACCCAGTACTTC
>TRBV19|-|TRBJ2-1|-
CASEQLGSYNEQFF
TGTGCCAGTGAACAACTAGGCTCCTACAATGAGCAGTTCTTC
>TRBV29-1|-|TRBJ2-1|-
CSAGGIYNEQFF
TGCAGCGCTGGGGGGATTTACAATGAGCAGTTCTTC
>TRBV27|-|TRBJ2-3|-
CASSLYITDTQYF
TGTGCCAGCAGTCTGTACATCACAGATACGCAGTATTTT
>TRBV27|-|TRBJ1-5|-
CASSLSFANQPQHF
TGTGCCAGCAGTTTAAGCTTCGCGAATCAGCCCCAGCATTTT
>TRBV28|TRBD1|TRBJ1-1|once
CASATDRGHSEAFF
TGTGCCAGCGCCACCGACAGGGGGCATAGTGAAGCTTTCTTT
>TRBV11-3|TRBD2|TRBJ2-3|-
CASSLGEAGGSTDTQYF
TGTGCCAGCAGCTTAGGAGAAGCGGGAGGAAGCACAGATACGCAGTATTTT
>TRBV7-9|-|TRBJ1-2|few
CASSLTGMYGYTF
TGTGCCAGCAGCTTAACAGGGATGTATGGCTACACCTTC
>TRBV7-8|-|TRBJ2-1|once
CASSLEIGAYDEQFF
TGTGCCAGCAGCTTAGAGATAGGGGCCTATGATGAGCAGTTCTTC
>TRBV12-3/TRBV12-4|TRBD1|TRBJ1-2|-
CASRETGDYGYTF
TGTGCCAGCAGGGAGACAGGGGACTATGGCTACACCTTC
>TRBV5-6|-|TRBJ1-6|-
CASSLLGGFTLHF
TGTGCCAGCAGCTTGTTAGGGGGATTCACCCTCCACTTT
>TRBV28|-|TRBJ1-2|-
CASSLVLYDYGYTF
TGTGCCAGCAGTTTAGTGCTCTATGACTATGGCTACACCTTC
>TRBV13|-|TRBJ1-2|-
CASSLGRGRGNYGYTF
TGTGCCAGCAGCTTAGGGAGAGGACGGGGGAACTATGGCTACACCTTC
>TRBV2|TRBD1|TRBJ2-1|once
CASSGRQGTSSYNEQFF
TGTGCCAGCAGTGGAAGACAGGGAACTAGCTCCTACAATGAGCAGTTCTTC
>TRBV10-3|TRBD1|TRBJ1-6|-
CAAKGQGGSPLHF
TGTGCCGCCAAGGGACAGGGGGGTTCACCCCTCCACTTT
>TRBV27|TRBD1|TRBJ1-2|-
CASRLAGTGDIGYTF
TGTGCCAGCAGACTAGCCGGGACAGGGGATATCGGCTACACCTTC
>TRBV5-4|-|TRBJ1-1|-
CASSFGQPGFLFF
TGTGCCAGCAGCTTTGGACAGCCTGGGTTTTTGTTCTTT
>TRBV24-1|TRBD1|TRBJ2-7|-
CATSESTGGFYEQYF
TGTGCCACCAGTGAGTCGACAGGGGGTTTTTACGAGCAGTACTTC
>TRBV18|TRBD1|TRBJ2-7|few
CASSPPGQSWEQYF
TGTGCCAGCTCACCACCGGGACAGTCCTGGGAGCAGTACTTC
>TRBV6-5|TRBD1|TRBJ2-5|-
CASRVDRVAPETQYF
TGTGCCAGCAGGGTGGACAGGGTAGCACCAGAGACCCAGTACTTC
>TRBV15|-|TRBJ1-6|once
CATRATHSGSPLHF
TGTGCCACCAGGGCCACCCACTCGGGTTCACCCCTCCACTTT
>TRBV3-1/TRBV3-2|TRBD1|TRBJ2-1|once
CASSPNPQGLQFF
TGTGCCAGCAGCCCAAACCCACAGGGGTTGCAGTTCTTC